These 5 T cell receptor beta chains were all obtained from the same sample, sequenced in a study of T cells in Graves' hyperthyroidism and ophthalmopathy (dated 2019 in TCRdb). Library preparation was by multiplex PCR. TCRdb records Illumina HiSeq 2000 as the sequencer. TCR beta CDR3 regions were amplified from RNA transcripts. For the first round of RT-PCR on the TCR CDR3, the HTBI primer set was used together with the Qiagen OneStep RT-PCR kit. TCRdb reprocessed the public reads (quality trimming at Q25 with fastp, clone calling with MiXCR) and kept in-frame beta chains. Merged by CDR3 protein, the rows form single entries marked with the most common genes and DNA. The sample has a few hundred thousand distinct CDR3 sequences on record, around 21% of them singletons. The ten largest clones represent more than 25% of the sample. The sample consisted of blood. The receptors shown here come from a young man with Graves' hyperthyroidism.

This clonotype was seen many times. This chain joins TRBV28 and TRBJ1-3, with TRBD1 matching over 7 bases. CDR1 MDHEN and CDR2 SYDVKM come from the germline V gene. With V trimmed by 4 bases and J by 3 bases, 3 bases remained unmatched. This CDR3 is built from 14 residues. This CDR3 is CASSSGGVGNTIYF. The CDR3 DNA follows: TGTGCCAGCAGTTCAGGGGGAGTTGGAAACACCATATATTTT.

At least ten counts were recorded for this clonotype. The V and J genes are TRBV2 and TRBJ1-1; D unclear. In germline, CDR1 is SNHLY, CDR2 FYNNEI. V lost 0 bases to trimming and J lost 7 bases, with 9 bases between them. The CDR3 is 13 residues long. The CDR3 is CASSEALTVEAFF. Here the CDR3 DNA reads TGTGCCAGCAGTGAAGCGCTTACAGTTGAAGCTTTCTTT.

V usage is TRBV27 and J usage is TRBJ1-1; D unresolved. Germline V gene sequence: CDR1 MNHEY, CDR2 SMNVEV (reference sequence). V shed 4 bases and J shed 5 bases, with 14 bases lying between them. The CDR3 totals 14 residues. Written as DNA, the CDR3 is TGTGCCAGCAGTTCCCTTACGGGCCCTACTGAAGCTTTCTTT. Translating gives CASSSLTGPTEAFF.

The rearrangement uses TRBV4-2 and TRBJ2-7, with unresolved D. Looked up from germline, CDR1 is LGHNA and CDR2 is YNFKEQ. CDR3 length equals 16 residues. Trimming stripped 0 bases from V and 0 bases from J, with 12 bases between. The CDR3 protein is CASSQEVAQSSYEQYF. CDR3 coding DNA: TGTGCCAGCAGCCAAGAGGTGGCGCAGAGCTCCTACGAGCAGTACTTC.

Note on this clonotype: Given a much more abundant clone one base away, this may be a read error. CDR3: CAWRRQGMYIEAFF. The CDR3 coding sequence is TGTGCCTGGAGAAGACAGGGAATGTACATTGAAGCTTTCTTT. This chain links TRBV30 with TRBJ1-1, with TRBD1 matching 7 bases. Germline V gives CDR1 GTSNPN, CDR2 SVGIG (reference sequence). J lost 7 bases, V lost 3 bases, and 11 bases had no gene match. This CDR3 comprises 14 residues. The complete variable domain, with remaining parts taken from reference TRBV30 and TRBJ1-1, reads SQTIHQWPATLVQPVGSPLSLECTVEGTSNPNLYWYRQAAGRGLQLLFYSVGIGQISSEVPQNLSASRPQDRQFILSSKKLLLSDSGFYLCAWRRQGMYIEAFFGQGTRLTVV.